This paragraph covers one TCR beta chain sequence. As handled by the study authors: It was from reference gene primer amplification that nucleated cell counts were estimated. Measured with immunoSEQ multiplex PCR; TCRdb has only the in-frame clones, and not every one. The DNA was the basis for D and trimming; V, J and clone size are from that table. The sample lists about 110,000 clones; more than 75% were seen once. The sample is drawn from a study of blood T cell repertoires in COVID-19. Across the study: The analysed material was cDNA or gDNA that came from T cells, B-cell-depleted T cells, or PBMCs.

The ends were cut back, 3 bases at V and 5 bases at J, with 16 bases in the middle. CDR1 and CDR2 (germline): MDHEN, SYDVKM. This CDR3 spans 16 amino acids. The clonotype comes from a man in his forties with acute or convalescent COVID-19. This rearrangement joins TRBV28 to TRBJ1-4; D may be TRBD1 (6 bases). The sample comprised peripheral blood. CDR3 in amino acids: CASSFAGAERNEKLFF. DNA for the CDR3: TGTGCCAGCAGTTTTGCGGGGGCGGAAAGGAATGAAAAACTGTTTTTT.